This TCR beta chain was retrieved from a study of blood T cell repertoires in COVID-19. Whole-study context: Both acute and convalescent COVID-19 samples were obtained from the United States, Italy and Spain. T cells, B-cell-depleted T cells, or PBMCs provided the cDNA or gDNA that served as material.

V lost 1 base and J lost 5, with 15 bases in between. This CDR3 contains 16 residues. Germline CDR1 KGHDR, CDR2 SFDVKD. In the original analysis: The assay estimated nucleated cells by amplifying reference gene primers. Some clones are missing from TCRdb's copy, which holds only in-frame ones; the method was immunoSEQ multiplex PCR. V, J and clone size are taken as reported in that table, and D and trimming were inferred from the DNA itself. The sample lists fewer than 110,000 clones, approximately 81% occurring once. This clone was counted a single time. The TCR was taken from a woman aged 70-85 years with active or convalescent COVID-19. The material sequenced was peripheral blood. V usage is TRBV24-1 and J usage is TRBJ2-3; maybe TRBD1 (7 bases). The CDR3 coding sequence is TGTGCCACCAGTGATTTCGCAGGGGGGCAGAGAGATACGCAGTATTTT. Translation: CATSDFAGGQRDTQYF.